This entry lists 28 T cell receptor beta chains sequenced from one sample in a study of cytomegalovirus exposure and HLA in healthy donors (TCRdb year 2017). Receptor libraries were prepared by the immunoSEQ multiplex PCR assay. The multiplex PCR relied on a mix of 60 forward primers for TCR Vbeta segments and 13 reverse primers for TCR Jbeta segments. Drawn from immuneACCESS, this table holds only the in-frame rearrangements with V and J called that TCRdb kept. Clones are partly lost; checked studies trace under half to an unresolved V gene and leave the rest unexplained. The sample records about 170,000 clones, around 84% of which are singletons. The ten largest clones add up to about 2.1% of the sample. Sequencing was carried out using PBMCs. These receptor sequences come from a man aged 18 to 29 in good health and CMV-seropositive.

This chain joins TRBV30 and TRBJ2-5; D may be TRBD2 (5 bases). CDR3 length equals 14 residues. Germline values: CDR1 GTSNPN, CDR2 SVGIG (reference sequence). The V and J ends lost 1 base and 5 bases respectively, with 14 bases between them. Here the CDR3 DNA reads TGTGCCTGGAGTGGCAGTTGGGGAGCGGAGACCCAGTACTTC. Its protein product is CAWSGSWGAETQYF.

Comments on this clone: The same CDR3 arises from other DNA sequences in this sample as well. Written as DNA, the CDR3 is TGTGCCAGCAGCTTAGCGAGGGATCAAGAGACCCAGTACTTC. Its protein is CASSLARDQETQYF. The V and J genes are TRBV7-9 and TRBJ2-5; possibly TRBD2 for D (5 bases). Per the germline V gene, CDR1 is SEHNR and CDR2 is FQNEAQ (reference sequence). Trimming removed 0 bases at V and 2 bases at J, with 7 bases between. There are 14 residues in the CDR3.

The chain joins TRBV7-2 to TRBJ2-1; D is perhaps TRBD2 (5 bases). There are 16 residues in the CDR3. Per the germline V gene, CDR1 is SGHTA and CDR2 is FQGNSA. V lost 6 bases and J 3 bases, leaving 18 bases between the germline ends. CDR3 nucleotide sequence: TGTGCCAGCAGGCGGAATAGGGAGCGGATCTACAATGAGCAGTTCTTC. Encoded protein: CASRRNRERIYNEQFF.

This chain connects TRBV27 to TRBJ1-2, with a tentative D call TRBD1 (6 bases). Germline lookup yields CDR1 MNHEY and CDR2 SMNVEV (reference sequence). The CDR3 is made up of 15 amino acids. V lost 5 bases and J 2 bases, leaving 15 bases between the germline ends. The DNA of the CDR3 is TGTGCCAGCAGTCCATCGGACAGACTCAACTATGGCTACACCTTC. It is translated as CASSPSDRLNYGYTF.

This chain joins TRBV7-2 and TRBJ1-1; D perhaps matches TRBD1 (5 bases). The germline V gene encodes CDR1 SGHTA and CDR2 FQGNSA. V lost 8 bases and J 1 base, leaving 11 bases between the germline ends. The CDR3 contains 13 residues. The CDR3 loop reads CASEQDKNTEAFF. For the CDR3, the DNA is TGTGCCAGCGAGCAGGACAAGAACACTGAAGCTTTCTTT.

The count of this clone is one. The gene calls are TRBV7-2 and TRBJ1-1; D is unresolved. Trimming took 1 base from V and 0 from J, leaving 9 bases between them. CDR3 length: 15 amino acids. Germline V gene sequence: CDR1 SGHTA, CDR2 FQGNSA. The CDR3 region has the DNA TGTGCCAGCAGCTTAGGCGCAGGCCTGAACACTGAAGCTTTCTTT. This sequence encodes CASSLGAGLNTEAFF.

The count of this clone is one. This chain's CDR3 is CASSEGRGQETQYF. The DNA of the CDR3 is TGTGCCAGCAGTGAAGGCAGGGGACAAGAGACCCAGTACTTC. This rearrangement joins TRBV6-1 to TRBJ2-5, with a tentative D call TRBD1 (6 bases). Germline values: CDR1 MNHNS, CDR2 SASEGT. CDR3 length: 14 residues. Trimming left V 1 base short and J 2 bases short, with 8 bases between.

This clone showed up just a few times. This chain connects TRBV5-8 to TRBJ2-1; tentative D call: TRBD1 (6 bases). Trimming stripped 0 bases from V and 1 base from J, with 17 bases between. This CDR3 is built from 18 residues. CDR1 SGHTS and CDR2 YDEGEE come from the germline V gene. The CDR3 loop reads CASSLAELGRGSYNEQFF. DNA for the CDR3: TGTGCCAGCAGCTTGGCCGAGCTGGGTAGGGGGTCCTACAATGAGCAGTTCTTC.

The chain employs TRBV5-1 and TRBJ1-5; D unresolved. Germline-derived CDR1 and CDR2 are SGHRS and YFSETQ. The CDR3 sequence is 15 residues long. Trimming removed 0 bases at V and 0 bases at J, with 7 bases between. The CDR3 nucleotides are TGCGCCAGCAGCTTGGCCGGGTATAGCAATCAGCCCCAGCATTTT. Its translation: CASSLAGYSNQPQHF. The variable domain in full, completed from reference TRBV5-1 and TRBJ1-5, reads KAGVTQTPRYLIKTRGQQVTLSCSPISGHRSVSWYQQTPGQGLQFLFEYFSETQRNKGNFPGRFSGRQFSNSRSEMNVSTLELGDSALYLCASSLAGYSNQPQHFGDGTRLSIL.

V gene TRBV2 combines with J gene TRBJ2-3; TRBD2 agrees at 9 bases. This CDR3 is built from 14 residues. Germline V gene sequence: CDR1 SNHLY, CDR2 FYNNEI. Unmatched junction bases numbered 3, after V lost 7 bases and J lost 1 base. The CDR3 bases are TGTGCCAGCACAGGCGGGGGGGGCACAGATACGCAGTATTTT. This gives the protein CASTGGGGTDTQYF. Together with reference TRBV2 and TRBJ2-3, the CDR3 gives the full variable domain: EPEVTQTPSHQVTQMGQEVILRCVPISNHLYFYWYRQILGQKVEFLVSFYNNEISEKSEIFDDQFSVERPDGSNFTLKIRSTKLEDSAMYFCASTGGGGTDTQYFGPGTRLTVL.

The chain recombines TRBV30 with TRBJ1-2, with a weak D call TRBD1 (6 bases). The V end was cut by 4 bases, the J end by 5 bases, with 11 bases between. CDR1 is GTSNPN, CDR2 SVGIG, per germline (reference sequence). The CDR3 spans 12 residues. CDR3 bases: TGTGCCTGGAATGAGGGGACATATGGCTACACCTTC. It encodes CAWNEGTYGYTF.

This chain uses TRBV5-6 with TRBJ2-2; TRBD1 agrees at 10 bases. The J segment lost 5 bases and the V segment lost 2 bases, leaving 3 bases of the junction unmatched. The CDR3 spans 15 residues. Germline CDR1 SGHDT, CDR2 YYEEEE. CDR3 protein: CASSFGTGVTGELFF. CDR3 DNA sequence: TGTGCCAGCAGCTTCGGGACAGGGGTGACCGGGGAGCTGTTTTTT. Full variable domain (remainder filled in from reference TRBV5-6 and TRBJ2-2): DAGVTQSPTHLIKTRGQQVTLRCSPKSGHDTVSWYQQALGQGPQFIFQYYEEEERQRGNFPDRFSGHQFPNYSSELNVNALLLGDSALYLCASSFGTGVTGELFFGEGSRLTVL.

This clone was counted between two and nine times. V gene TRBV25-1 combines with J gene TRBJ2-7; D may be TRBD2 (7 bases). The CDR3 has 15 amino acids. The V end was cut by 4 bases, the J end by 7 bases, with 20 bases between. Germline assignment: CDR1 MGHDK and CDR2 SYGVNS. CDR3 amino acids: CASSGGGGVRTEQYF. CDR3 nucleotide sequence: TGTGCCAGCAGTGGTGGCGGGGGCGTCAGGACTGAGCAGTACTTC.

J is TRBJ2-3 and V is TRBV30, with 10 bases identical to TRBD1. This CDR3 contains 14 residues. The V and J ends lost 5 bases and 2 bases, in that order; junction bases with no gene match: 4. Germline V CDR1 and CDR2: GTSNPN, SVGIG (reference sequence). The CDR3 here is CAWGTGASTDTQYF. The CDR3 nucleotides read TGTGCCTGGGGGACAGGGGCGTCCACAGATACGCAGTATTTT.

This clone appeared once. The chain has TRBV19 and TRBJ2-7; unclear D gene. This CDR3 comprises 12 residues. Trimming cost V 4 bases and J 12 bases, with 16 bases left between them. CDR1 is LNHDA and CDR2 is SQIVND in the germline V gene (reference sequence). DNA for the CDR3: TGTGCCAGTAGTACACTACTCAGTAAGCTGTACTTC. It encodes CASSTLLSKLYF.

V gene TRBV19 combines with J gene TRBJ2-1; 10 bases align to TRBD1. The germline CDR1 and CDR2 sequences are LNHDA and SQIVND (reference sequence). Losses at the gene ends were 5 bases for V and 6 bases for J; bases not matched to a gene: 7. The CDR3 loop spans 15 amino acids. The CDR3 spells CASSLGQGVGNEQFF. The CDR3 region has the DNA TGTGCCAGTAGTCTAGGACAGGGGGTGGGCAATGAGCAGTTCTTC.

The CDR3 loop is CASSLGGNTGNTIYF. The CDR3 DNA reads TGTGCCAGCAGTTTAGGCGGGAATACTGGAAACACCATATATTTT. This chain connects TRBV27 to TRBJ1-3; D uncertain. V lost 2 bases, J lost 2 bases, and 10 bases lay in between. Germline CDR1 reads MNHEY; CDR2 reads SMNVEV (reference sequence). The CDR3 contains 15 residues.

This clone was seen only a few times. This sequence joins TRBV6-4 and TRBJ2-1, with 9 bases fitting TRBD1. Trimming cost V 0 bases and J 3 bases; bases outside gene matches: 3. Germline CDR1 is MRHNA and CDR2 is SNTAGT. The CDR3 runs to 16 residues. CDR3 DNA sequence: TGTGCCAGCAGTGACTCAACAGGGGGCAACTACAATGAGCAGTTCTTC. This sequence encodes CASSDSTGGNYNEQFF.

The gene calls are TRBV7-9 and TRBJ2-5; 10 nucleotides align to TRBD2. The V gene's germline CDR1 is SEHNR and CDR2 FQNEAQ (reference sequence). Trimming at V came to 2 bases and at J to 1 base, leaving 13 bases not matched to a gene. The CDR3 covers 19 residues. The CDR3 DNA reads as TGTGCCAGCAGCTTATTTACTAGCGGGGTAAAGGACGGCCAAGAGACCCAGTACTTC. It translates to CASSLFTSGVKDGQETQYF. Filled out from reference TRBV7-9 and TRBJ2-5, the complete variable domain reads DTGVSQNPRHKITKRGQNVTFRCDPISEHNRLYWYRQTLGQGPEFLTYFQNEAQLEKSRLLSDRFSAERPKGSFSTLEIQRTEQGDSAMYLCASSLFTSGVKDGQETQYFGPGTRLLVL.

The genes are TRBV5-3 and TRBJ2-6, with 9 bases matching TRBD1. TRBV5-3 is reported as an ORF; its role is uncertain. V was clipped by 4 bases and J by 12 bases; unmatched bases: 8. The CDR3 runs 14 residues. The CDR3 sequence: CARSPGQGPFVLTF. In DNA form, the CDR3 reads TGTGCCAGAAGCCCGGGACAGGGCCCCTTCGTCCTGACTTTC.

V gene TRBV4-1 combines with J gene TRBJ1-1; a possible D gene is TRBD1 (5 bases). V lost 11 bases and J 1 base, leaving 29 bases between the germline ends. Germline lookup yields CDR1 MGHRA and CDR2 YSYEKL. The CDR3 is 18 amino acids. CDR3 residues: CAQPGEMGPKGENTEAFF. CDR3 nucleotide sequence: TGCGCCCAACCTGGTGAAATGGGGCCCAAAGGGGAGAACACTGAAGCTTTCTTT.

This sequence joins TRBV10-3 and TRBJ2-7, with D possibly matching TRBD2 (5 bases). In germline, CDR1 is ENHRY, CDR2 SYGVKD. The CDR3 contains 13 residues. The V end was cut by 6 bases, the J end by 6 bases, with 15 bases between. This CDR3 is CAISPAERSEQYF. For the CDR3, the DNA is TGTGCCATCAGCCCCGCCGAGCGGAGCGAGCAGTACTTC.

CDR3 residues: CASSFAGGADTQYF. The DNA for the CDR3 is TGTGCCAGCAGCTTTGCCGGAGGGGCAGATACGCAGTATTTT. This chain links TRBV5-8 with TRBJ2-3, with D possibly being TRBD2 (6 bases). CDR3 size: 14 residues. Germline V lookup: CDR1 SGHTS, CDR2 YDEGEE. Deletions cut 2 bases from V and 4 bases from J, with 11 bases between.

As DNA, the CDR3 is TGTGCTAGTGGTTTGGACGTTGGGGGCCGCGAGCAGTACTTC. Translation: CASGLDVGGREQYF. The chain links TRBV12-5 to TRBJ2-5, with TRBD1 as a possible D gene (6 bases). The J call may be wrong; the DNA end is better matched by TRBJ2-7. Germline V gene sequence: CDR1 LGHNT, CDR2 FRNRAP. The CDR3 loop spans 14 amino acids.

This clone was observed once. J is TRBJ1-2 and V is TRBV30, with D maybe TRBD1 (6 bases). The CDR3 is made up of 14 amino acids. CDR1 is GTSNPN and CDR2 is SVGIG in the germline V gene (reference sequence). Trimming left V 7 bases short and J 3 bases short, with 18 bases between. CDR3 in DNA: TGTGCCTTTGCCGCAGGGGACACGTACTATGGCTACACCTTC. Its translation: CAFAAGDTYYGYTF.

In DNA, the CDR3 is TGTGCCAGCAGTTTATCAGTGTCGGGGACAGGGGCCCCTTCGCGGGAGCAGTACTTC. Residues: CASSLSVSGTGAPSREQYF. V is TRBV27 and J is TRBJ2-7; 10 nucleotides line up with TRBD1. The length of the CDR3 is 19 residues. The ends lost 0 bases at V and 7 bases at J; junction bases unmatched: 18. Germline lookup yields CDR1 MNHEY and CDR2 SMNVEV (reference sequence).

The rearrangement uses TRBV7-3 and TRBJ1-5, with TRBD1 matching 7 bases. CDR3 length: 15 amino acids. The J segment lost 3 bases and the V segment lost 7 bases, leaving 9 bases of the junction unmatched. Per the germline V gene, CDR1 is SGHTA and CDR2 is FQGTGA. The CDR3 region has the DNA TGTGCCAGCACCCAAGGAACAGGGGCCAATCAGCCCCAGCATTTT. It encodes CASTQGTGANQPQHF.

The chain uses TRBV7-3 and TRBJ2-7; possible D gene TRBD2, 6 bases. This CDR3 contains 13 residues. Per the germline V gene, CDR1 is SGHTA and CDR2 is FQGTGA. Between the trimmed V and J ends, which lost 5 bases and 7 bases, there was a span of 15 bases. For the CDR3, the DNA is TGTGCCAGCAGCGCGTCAACCGGGACTGAGCAGTACTTC. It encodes CASSASTGTEQYF.